The 9 T cell receptor beta chains below come from one sample, sequenced in a study of T cells in Graves' hyperthyroidism and ophthalmopathy. TCR beta CDR3 regions were amplified from RNA transcripts. Carried out on the TCR CDR3, a first-round RT-PCR used the HTBI primer set. MiXCR was run by TCRdb on the multiplex PCR reads, yielding one entry per CDR3 protein. Of about 600,000 distinct CDR3 sequences in the sample, around 15% are singletons; the top ten hold approximately 3.5%. Sequencing input: blood. Receptor source: a woman aged 40 to 50 with Graves' ophthalmopathy.

This clonotype came up many times. The gene calls are TRBV2 and TRBJ2-7; 7 positions agree with TRBD1. Germline-derived CDR1 and CDR2 are SNHLY and FYNNEI. This CDR3 has 14 amino acids. The V gene end was trimmed by 5 bases and the J gene end by 0 bases; junction bases not matched to a gene: 4. The CDR3 loop is CASSLGQNSYEQYF. CDR3 sequence (DNA): TGTGCCAGCAGTTTGGGACAGAACTCCTACGAGCAGTACTTC.

This clonotype has at least ten counts. The gene calls are TRBV13 and TRBJ2-7; 7 positions agree with TRBD1. The CDR3 is 15 residues long. CDR1 PRHDT and CDR2 FYEKMQ come from the germline V gene (reference sequence). V lost 5 bases to trimming and J lost 4 bases; unmatched junction nucleotides: 11. The CDR3 sequence is CASSPPGQNYYEQYF. As DNA, the CDR3 is TGTGCCAGCAGCCCTCCGGGACAGAATTATTACGAGCAGTACTTC.

This clonotype was found many times. The V gene is TRBV2, the J gene TRBJ1-5; the match to TRBD1 covers 9 bases. The ends lost 8 bases at V and 4 bases at J; junction bases unmatched: 3. This CDR3 is 13 amino acids long. The germline V gene encodes CDR1 SNHLY and CDR2 FYNNEI. CDR3 sequence: CASGTGWNQPQHF. The CDR3 DNA is TGTGCCAGCGGGACAGGGTGGAATCAGCCCCAGCATTTT.

V gene TRBV6-1 combines with J gene TRBJ2-1, with TRBD1 matching over 9 bases. CDR3 length equals 15 residues. J was trimmed by 10 bases and V by 8 bases; bases with no gene match: 15. Germline lookup yields CDR1 MNHNS and CDR2 SASEGT. CDR3: CASCLRVRQGGEQFF. The CDR3 coding sequence is TGTGCCAGCTGCCTTAGGGTTAGACAGGGGGGCGAGCAGTTCTTC.

This clonotype occurred many times. The J gene is TRBJ2-1, the V gene TRBV3-1; 10 bases match TRBD2. Germline CDR1 is LGHDT and CDR2 is YNNKEL (reference sequence). This CDR3 contains 16 residues. V lost 0 bases and J lost 9; bases outside the gene matches: 8. CDR3 nucleotide sequence: TGTGCCAGCAGCCAAGAAGGGAGCGGGGGGGCACTTGAGCAGTTCTTC. Amino acid sequence: CASSQEGSGGALEQFF.

This clonotype was detected only a few times. The V and J genes are TRBV18 and TRBJ2-3, with 8 bases lining up with TRBD2. Looked up from germline, CDR1 is KGHSH and CDR2 is LQKENI. CDR3 length: 16 amino acids. V shed 0 bases, J shed 4 bases, and the junction held 6 bases outside the gene matches. The CDR3 spells CASSPPQGLGADTQYF. Here the CDR3 DNA reads TGTGCCAGCTCACCACCACAGGGACTAGGGGCAGATACGCAGTATTTT.

This clonotype was seen repeatedly, ten times or more. The V and J genes are TRBV5-1 and TRBJ1-6; D perhaps matches TRBD1 (5 bases). Between the trimmed V and J ends, which lost 0 bases and 9 bases, there was a span of 10 bases. Germline CDR1 and CDR2: SGHRS and YFSETQ. This CDR3 region has 14 residues. The CDR3 spells CASSLGTGLSPLHF. The CDR3 nucleotides read TGCGCCAGCAGCTTGGGGACGGGACTTTCACCCCTCCACTTT.

This clonotype was counted ten times or more. This chain uses TRBV29-1 with TRBJ2-3, with TRBD2 identical over 7 bases. This CDR3 contains 14 residues. Germline CDR1 SQVTM, CDR2 ANQGSEA. The V and J ends lost 6 bases and 4 bases, in that order; junction bases with no gene match: 10. The CDR3 reads CSVTLAAASDTQYF. CDR3 DNA sequence: TGCAGCGTCACCCTAGCGGCCGCGTCAGATACGCAGTATTTT.

This clonotype was picked up many times. The J gene is TRBJ2-1, the V gene TRBV5-1; D uncertain. CDR1 is SGHRS and CDR2 is YFSETQ in the germline V gene. This CDR3 comprises 13 residues. Trimming cost V 7 bases and J 2 bases, with 10 bases left between them. CDR3 protein: CASPLGPYNEQFF. The CDR3 DNA sequence: TGCGCCAGCCCCTTAGGACCCTACAATGAGCAGTTCTTC.